The rows below give T cell receptor beta chains drawn from one sample of a study of CXCR3-negative and CXCR3-positive naive CD8 T cells. TCRdb re-called the 5' RACE reads and shows each CDR3 protein once, DNA omitted. The sample features around 47,000 distinct CDR3 sequences, with 14% to 15% in its top ten. The specimen was memory CD8+ T cells from blood. The receptor set was obtained from a human donor in good health. Some clones in this sample may be carry-over from other donors' samples. Both conserved end residues are part of each CDR3. The listing skips clone size in some rows; elsewhere it reads once, few, many or a size class.

size: NA
V: TRBV10-3
J: TRBJ2-1
CDR3: CAIGLGDSYNEQFF

size: NA
V: TRBV7-9
J: TRBJ2-5
CDR3: CASSLPSGETQYF

size: NA
V: TRBV28
J: TRBJ2-7
CDR3: CASVGGYEQYF

size: NA
V: TRBV7-9
J: TRBJ1-5
CDR3: CASSARDSNQLQHF

size: NA
V: TRBV9
J: TRBJ2-1
CDR3: CASSVSGGPYNEQFF

size: NA
V: TRBV4-2
J: TRBJ1-1
CDR3: CASSQGQGASRSEAFF

size: NA
V: TRBV6-5
J: TRBJ1-6
CDR3: CASSYYSHNSPLHF

size: NA
V: TRBV29-1
J: TRBJ1-2
CDR3: CSAEWGLGYGYTF

size: NA
V: TRBV24-1
J: TRBJ1-2
CDR3: CATSEKDSFYGYTF

size: NA
V: TRBV6-2/TRBV6-3
J: TRBJ2-7
CDR3: CASSRREGYEQYF

size: NA
V: TRBV11-3
J: TRBJ2-1
CDR3: CASSWAREEQFF

size: NA
V: TRBV4-1
J: TRBJ2-7
CDR3: CASSQDQLAVYEQYF

size: NA
V: TRBV28
J: TRBJ2-7
CDR3: CASSLYPGEAGGEQYF

size: NA
V: TRBV7-9
J: TRBJ2-5
CDR3: CASEGLAGVGETQYF

size: NA
V: TRBV5-5
J: TRBJ2-3
CDR3: CASSSTSGIVDTQYF

size: NA
V: TRBV29-1
J: TRBJ2-1
CDR3: CSVDRGAFEYNEQFF

size: NA
V: TRBV29-1
J: TRBJ2-1
CDR3: CSVEESPSGSSLFF

size: NA
V: TRBV7-9
J: TRBJ1-6
CDR3: CASSPWPGEDSPLHF

size: NA
V: TRBV29-1
J: TRBJ1-2
CDR3: CSDGQTYGYTF

size: medium-sized
V: TRBV6-1
J: TRBJ2-2
CDR3: CASSERTGDTGELFF

size: NA
V: TRBV29-1
J: TRBJ2-7
CDR3: CSVEVGGYEQYF

size: NA
V: TRBV5-1
J: TRBJ2-7
CDR3: CASSEGFEYEQYF

size: NA
V: TRBV6-2/TRBV6-3
J: TRBJ2-1
CDR3: CASTENGEAYNEQFF

size: NA
V: TRBV7-6
J: TRBJ2-3
CDR3: CASSLAQGGASQDTQYF

size: NA
V: TRBV28
J: TRBJ1-4
CDR3: CASSQTGMGEKLFF

size: NA
V: TRBV11-2
J: TRBJ1-2
CDR3: CASTIGTPTHGYTF

size: NA
V: TRBV28
J: TRBJ2-3
CDR3: CASSLLTDTQYF

size: NA
V: TRBV5-1
J: TRBJ2-1
CDR3: CASSLIPGDRPYNEQFF

size: NA
V: TRBV24-1
J: TRBJ2-2
CDR3: CATSDLPGELFF

size: NA
V: TRBV12-3/TRBV12-4
J: TRBJ1-5
CDR3: CASSPGAGGNGQPQHF

size: NA
V: TRBV2
J: TRBJ2-3
CDR3: CASSRLFNTDTQYF

size: NA
V: TRBV20-1
J: TRBJ2-7
CDR3: CSARDSDGYYEQYF

size: NA
V: TRBV6-1
J: TRBJ2-3
CDR3: CASSEERGGTDTQYF

size: NA
V: TRBV20-1
J: TRBJ2-2
CDR3: CSVRITTGELFF

size: NA
V: TRBV3-1
J: TRBJ2-3
CDR3: CASRSSPTDTQYF

size: NA
V: TRBV29-1
J: TRBJ2-7
CDR3: CSVATISSYEQYF

size: NA
V: TRBV28
J: TRBJ2-5
CDR3: CASSQQPELRGETQYF

size: NA
V: TRBV21-1
J: TRBJ2-2
CDR3: CASSGGKGKYRRNTGELFF

size: NA
V: TRBV29-1
J: TRBJ1-1
CDR3: CSVVAGGAEAFF

size: NA
V: TRBV5-1
J: TRBJ2-1
CDR3: CASDPGQGWYNEQFF

size: NA
V: TRBV7-9
J: TRBJ2-7
CDR3: CASSLGTSGSSYEQYF

size: NA
V: TRBV10-1
J: TRBJ2-3
CDR3: CASSAPGQGWDTQYF

size: NA
V: TRBV4-1
J: TRBJ1-5
CDR3: CASSQQVDGLMPQHF

size: NA
V: TRBV5-7
J: TRBJ2-5
CDR3: CASSFWGEETQYF

size: NA
V: TRBV6-2/TRBV6-3
J: TRBJ2-1
CDR3: CASSYVRKDNEQFF

size: NA
V: TRBV6-2/TRBV6-3
J: TRBJ2-2
CDR3: CASIRGARTGELFF

size: NA
V: TRBV4-3
J: TRBJ2-2
CDR3: CASSRGGADTGELFF